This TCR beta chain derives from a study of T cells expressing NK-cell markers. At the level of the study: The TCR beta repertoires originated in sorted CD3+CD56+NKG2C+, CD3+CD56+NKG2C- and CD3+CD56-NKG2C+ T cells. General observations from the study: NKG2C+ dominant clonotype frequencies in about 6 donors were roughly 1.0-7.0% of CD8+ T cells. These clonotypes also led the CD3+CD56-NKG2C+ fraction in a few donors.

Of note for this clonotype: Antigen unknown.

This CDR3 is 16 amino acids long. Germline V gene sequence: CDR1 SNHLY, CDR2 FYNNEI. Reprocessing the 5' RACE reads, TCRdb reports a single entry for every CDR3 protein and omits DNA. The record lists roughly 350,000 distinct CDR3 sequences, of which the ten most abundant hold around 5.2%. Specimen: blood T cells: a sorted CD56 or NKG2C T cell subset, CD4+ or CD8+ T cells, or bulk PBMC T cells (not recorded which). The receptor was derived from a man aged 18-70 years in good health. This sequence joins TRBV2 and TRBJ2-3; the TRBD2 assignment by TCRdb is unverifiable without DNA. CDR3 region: CASRTGTSGFTDTQYF.